These 28 T cell receptor beta chains were sequenced from one sample in a study of PD-1 blockade in classical Hodgkin lymphoma. Every patient had relapsed following autologous stem cell transplantation, and cohorts differed in brentuximab vedotin exposure. Libraries were prepared by immunoSEQ multiplex PCR; TCRdb keeps only in-frame clonotypes and omits some of them. The table includes some 96,000 clones, 80% to 85% detected once. The source material was peripheral blood mononuclear cells (PBMCs), sampled at baseline. All receptors come from a human donor with classical Hodgkin lymphoma.

This rearrangement joins TRBV9 to TRBJ1-4, with D perhaps matching TRBD1 (6 bases). With 4 bases removed from V and 13 bases from J, the gap between germline ends came to 20 bases. CDR3 length: 14 amino acids. Per the germline V gene, CDR1 is SGDLS and CDR2 is YYNGEE. The DNA for the CDR3 is TGTGCCAGCAGCCCCGCGGGAGGGGCAGGGGTACTGTTTTTT. It encodes CASSPAGGAGVLFF.

The chain has TRBV4-3 and TRBJ2-1, with D hard to call. V gave up 0 bases and J gave up 4 bases, with 10 bases separating them. CDR1 LGHNA and CDR2 YSLEER come from the germline V gene. This CDR3 contains 15 residues. Here the CDR3 DNA reads TGCGCCAGCAGCCAAGATCTGGGCGCGTACAATGAGCAGTTCTTC. This sequence encodes CASSQDLGAYNEQFF.

The chain carries TRBV5-6 and TRBJ2-7, with TRBD2 identical over 10 bases. This CDR3 comprises 15 residues. J lost 2 bases, V lost 4 bases, and 6 bases had no gene match. The germline CDR1 and CDR2 sequences are SGHDT and YYEEEE. The CDR3 spells CASSMSGRATYEQYF. The CDR3 DNA reads TGTGCCAGCAGCATGAGCGGGAGGGCCACCTACGAGCAGTACTTC.

The J gene is TRBJ2-3, the V gene TRBV5-6; D unresolved. Trimming stripped 1 base from V and 8 bases from J, with 5 bases between. The CDR3 has 11 residues. The germline V gene has CDR1 SGHDT and CDR2 YYEEEE. The CDR3 sequence is CASSLSATQYF. CDR3 in DNA: TGTGCCAGCAGCTTGAGCGCTACGCAGTATTTT.

The chain employs TRBV5-1 and TRBJ1-3; D gene ambiguous. The CDR3 covers 14 residues. Germline-derived CDR1 and CDR2 are SGHRS and YFSETQ. Deletions cut 6 bases from V and 0 bases from J, with 10 bases between. CDR3 residues: CASTPESSGNTIYF. The DNA for the CDR3 is TGCGCCAGCACCCCCGAGAGCTCTGGAAACACCATATATTTT. The full variable domain, its missing parts supplied by reference TRBV5-1 and TRBJ1-3, is KAGVTQTPRYLIKTRGQQVTLSCSPISGHRSVSWYQQTPGQGLQFLFEYFSETQRNKGNFPGRFSGRQFSNSRSEMNVSTLELGDSALYLCASTPESSGNTIYFGEGSWLTVV.

V and J are TRBV5-1 and TRBJ1-1; tentative D call: TRBD1 (6 bases). The germline V gene has CDR1 SGHRS and CDR2 YFSETQ. The length of the CDR3 is 12 residues. V lost 4 bases to trimming and J lost 5 bases, with 9 bases between them. The CDR3 loop reads CASSVDRTEAFF. In DNA, the CDR3 is TGCGCCAGCAGCGTCGACAGGACTGAAGCTTTCTTT.

V is TRBV10-3 and J is TRBJ1-2, with TRBD1 as a possible D gene (6 bases). CDR1 and CDR2 (germline): ENHRY, SYGVKD. The V and J ends lost 7 bases and 4 bases respectively, with 19 bases between them. The CDR3 runs to 15 residues. For the CDR3, the DNA is TGTGCCATCAACCCAACGGGCAGGGGAGGCTATGGCTACACCTTC. This encodes CAINPTGRGGYGYTF.

CDR3: CASSPQVATEAFF. CDR3 in DNA: TGTGCCAGCAGCCCGCAAGTGGCCACTGAAGCTTTCTTT. This chain connects TRBV14 to TRBJ1-1; D is undetermined. The germline gives CDR1 SGHDN, CDR2 FVKESK. Between the trimmed V and J ends, which lost 4 bases and 4 bases, there was a span of 10 bases. The CDR3 spans 13 residues.

V usage is TRBV9 and J usage is TRBJ2-7; D might be TRBD1 (5 bases). The CDR3 length is 14 residues. Germline-derived CDR1 and CDR2 are SGDLS and YYNGEE. V was pared by 2 bases and J by 4 bases, with 13 bases between. CDR3 amino acids: CASSVEPGPYEQYF. CDR3 nucleotides: TGTGCCAGCAGCGTTGAGCCAGGGCCGTACGAGCAGTACTTC. Variable domain in full (rest from reference TRBV9 and TRBJ2-7): DSGVTQTPKHLITATGQRVTLRCSPRSGDLSVYWYQQSLDQGLQFLIQYYNGEERAKGNILERFSAQQFPDLHSELNLSSLELGDSALYFCASSVEPGPYEQYFGPGTRLTVT.

This clone turned up a few times. The chain is built from TRBV7-2 and TRBJ2-1; D possibly corresponds to TRBD2 (6 bases). The germline CDR1 and CDR2 sequences are SGHTA and FQGNSA. This CDR3 is 15 amino acids long. The V end lost 5 bases, the J end lost 3 bases, and 14 bases lay between the germline ends. CDR3 nucleotides: TGTGCCAGCAGCGTACGCGGGGAGTTCTACAATGAGCAGTTCTTC. Translated: CASSVRGEFYNEQFF.

The gene calls are TRBV28 and TRBJ1-1, with D possibly being TRBD1 (5 bases). The germline gives CDR1 MDHEN, CDR2 SYDVKM. V was cut by 2 bases and J by 0 bases, with 7 bases left in between. The CDR3 sequence is 14 residues long. In DNA, the CDR3 is TGTGCCAGCAGTTTACAGGGACTGAACACTGAAGCTTTCTTT. The encoded protein is CASSLQGLNTEAFF.

J is TRBJ1-4 and V is TRBV7-8; 8 bases map to TRBD1. The CDR3 extends over 14 amino acids. Trimming cost V 1 base and J 5 bases; bases outside gene matches: 0. Germline V gene sequence: CDR1 SGHVS, CDR2 FQNEAQ. This CDR3 is CASSLDRGNEKLFF. The CDR3 coding sequence is TGTGCCAGCAGCTTAGACAGGGGGAATGAAAAACTGTTTTTT.

This clone occurred many times. The genes are TRBV6-5 and TRBJ2-2, with 9 bases identical to TRBD2. This CDR3 is 13 amino acids long. Germline CDR1 reads MNHEY; CDR2 reads SVGAGI. DNA of the CDR3: TGTGCTGTTAGCGGGAGAAGTACCGGGGAGCTGTTTTTT. Amino acid sequence: CAVSGRSTGELFF.

The V gene is TRBV5-1, the J gene TRBJ2-5, with no clear D. V lost 2 bases, J lost 1 base, and 0 bases lay in between. CDR3 length equals 11 residues. The germline CDR1 and CDR2 sequences are SGHRS and YFSETQ. The CDR3 protein is CASSFQETQYF. CDR3 DNA: TGCGCCAGCAGCTTCCAAGAGACCCAGTACTTC. Combining the CDR3 with reference TRBV5-1 and TRBJ2-5 gives the whole variable domain KAGVTQTPRYLIKTRGQQVTLSCSPISGHRSVSWYQQTPGQGLQFLFEYFSETQRNKGNFPGRFSGRQFSNSRSEMNVSTLELGDSALYLCASSFQETQYFGPGTRLLVL.

The chain couples TRBV9 to TRBJ2-6, with 10 bases matching TRBD2. V was clipped by 2 bases and J by 4 bases; unmatched bases: 9. The CDR3 is 18 amino acids. Germline CDR1 reads SGDLS; CDR2 reads YYNGEE. The CDR3 reads CASSVQSGRASGANVLTF. The DNA of the CDR3 is TGTGCCAGCAGCGTCCAAAGCGGGAGGGCCTCCGGGGCCAACGTCCTGACTTTC.

The J gene is TRBJ1-1, the V gene TRBV19, with D possibly TRBD1 on 6 matching bases. The CDR3 is 14 residues long. Trimming cost V 4 bases and J 3 bases, with 12 bases left between them. Germline CDR1 reads LNHDA; CDR2 reads SQIVND (reference sequence). The CDR3 DNA reads as TGTGCCAGTAGTACACAGGGTAGGTACACTGAAGCTTTCTTT. This codes for CASSTQGRYTEAFF.

The V and J genes are TRBV5-4 and TRBJ1-1; no clear D. V lost 4 bases and J lost 0, with 10 bases in between. This CDR3 contains 14 residues. In germline, CDR1 is SGHNT, CDR2 YYREEE (reference sequence). The CDR3 DNA reads as TGTGCCAGCAGCCCCCTAGTGATGAACACTGAAGCTTTCTTT. This gives the protein CASSPLVMNTEAFF.

The chain has TRBV5-1 and TRBJ2-3, with 10 bases aligning to TRBD2. This CDR3 has 17 amino acids. Germline assignment: CDR1 SGHRS and CDR2 YFSETQ. The ends lost 1 base at V and 4 bases at J; junction bases unmatched: 9. The CDR3 nucleotides read TGCGCCAGCAGCTTGACAGTAGCGGGAGGAGGGTCAGATACGCAGTATTTT. Encoded protein: CASSLTVAGGGSDTQYF.

The chain employs TRBV19 and TRBJ2-2; TRBD2 matches 11 bases. The V gene end was trimmed by 3 bases and the J gene end by 5 bases; junction bases not matched to a gene: 8. Germline V lookup: CDR1 LNHDA, CDR2 SQIVND (reference sequence). The CDR3 runs 17 residues. For the CDR3, the DNA is TGTGCCAGTAGTATTAGAACTAGCGGGAGTTGGACCGGGGAGCTGTTTTTT. Its protein is CASSIRTSGSWTGELFF.

The chain is built from TRBV5-1 and TRBJ2-7; 10 positions agree with TRBD2. The germline V gene has CDR1 SGHRS and CDR2 YFSETQ. Trimming took 4 bases from V and 7 from J; bases not matched to a gene: 11. The CDR3 extends over 15 amino acids. The CDR3 sequence: CASSPEGLAAWEQYF. The CDR3 coding sequence is TGCGCCAGCAGCCCGGAAGGACTAGCGGCGTGGGAGCAGTACTTC.

The chain links TRBV28 to TRBJ1-2, with D perhaps TRBD1 (6 bases). The V gene's germline CDR1 is MDHEN and CDR2 SYDVKM. CDR3 length equals 12 residues. Trimming took off 7 bases at V and 9 bases at J, with 15 bases between the two ends. The CDR3 region is CASNQGPKSYTF. As DNA, the CDR3 is TGTGCCAGCAACCAGGGGCCTAAAAGCTACACCTTC.

The chain combines TRBV28 with TRBJ2-2, with 10 bases matching TRBD1. The V gene's germline CDR1 is MDHEN and CDR2 SYDVKM. The V gene end was trimmed by 7 bases and the J gene end by 7 bases; junction bases not matched to a gene: 9. The CDR3 loop spans 15 amino acids. In DNA form, the CDR3 reads TGTGCCAGCACCACCTTGGACAGGGGGAGCGGGGAGCTGTTTTTT. Its protein is CASTTLDRGSGELFF.

Only one count was recorded for this clone. V gene TRBV9 combines with J gene TRBJ2-1; 7 bases agree with TRBD2. V shed 0 bases and J 9 bases; nucleotides not matched to a gene: 12. The CDR3 loop spans 16 amino acids. The V gene's germline CDR1 is SGDLS and CDR2 YYNGEE. This chain's CDR3 is CASSVGRGGPVSEQFF. The CDR3 nucleotides are TGTGCCAGCAGCGTAGGTCGGGGAGGGCCAGTTAGTGAGCAGTTCTTC.

The genes are TRBV9 and TRBJ2-7, with D possibly matching TRBD2 (6 bases). Germline V CDR1 and CDR2: SGDLS, YYNGEE. V lost 3 bases, J lost 2 bases, and 15 bases lay in between. The CDR3 loop spans 15 amino acids. CDR3 protein: CASSGLDYQPYEQYF. As DNA, the CDR3 is TGTGCCAGCAGCGGACTGGACTACCAGCCCTACGAGCAGTACTTC.

The chain recombines TRBV2 with TRBJ2-2, with D possibly TRBD1 on 6 matching bases. CDR1 SNHLY and CDR2 FYNNEI come from the germline V gene. V lost 4 bases and J lost 8, with 8 bases in between. The CDR3 sequence is 12 residues long. Here the CDR3 reads CASSAGVGELFF. CDR3 nucleotide sequence: TGTGCCAGCAGTGCAGGGGTTGGGGAGCTGTTTTTT.

The chain links TRBV10-1 to TRBJ2-2; D unresolved. This CDR3 is built from 14 residues. V lost 0 bases and J lost 3, with 5 bases in between. The V gene's germline CDR1 is WNHNN and CDR2 SYGVQD (reference sequence). This CDR3 reads CASSESGDTGELFF. The CDR3 nucleotides read TGCGCCAGCAGTGAGTCTGGGGACACCGGGGAGCTGTTTTTT.

This sequence joins TRBV18 and TRBJ2-5; D could derive from TRBD1 or TRBD2 (5 bases each). The CDR3 spans 14 residues. With 3 bases removed from V and 5 bases from J, the gap between germline ends came to 13 bases. Looked up from germline, CDR1 is KGHSH and CDR2 is LQKENI. Here the CDR3 DNA reads TGTGCCAGCTCACCCAATATGGGGGAGGAGACCCAGTACTTC. Residues: CASSPNMGEETQYF.

The chain joins TRBV2 to TRBJ2-1, with TRBD2 identical over 10 bases. CDR3 length equals 15 residues. Germline loops: CDR1 SNHLY, CDR2 FYNNEI. J gave up 4 bases and V 6 bases, and 6 bases lay outside the gene matches. CDR3 in amino acids: CASSQASGGYNEQFF. The CDR3 DNA reads TGTGCCAGCAGCCAAGCTAGCGGGGGATACAATGAGCAGTTCTTC.